The rows below give T cell receptor beta chains drawn from one sample of a study of T-cell reconstitution after alpha-beta-depleted transplantation in children. TCRdb reanalysed the PCR reads using MiXCR and keeps one entry per CDR3 protein. The data show approximately 150,000 distinct CDR3 sequences, 8.8% seen once. This specimen was PBMCs, mostly from graft donor cells, taken 180 days after TCRalphabeta/CD19-depleted stem cell transplant. These receptor sequences come from a female patient under 10 years old who had a stem cell transplant for congenital amegakaryocytic thrombocytopenia, so the T cells may come from the graft donor. CDR3s include the opening cysteine and the closing phenylalanine or tryptophan. The D gene is left open where the match is weak. Clone sizes are given selectively: once, few, many, or a class where the clone is expanded.

d_call	v_call	j_call	clone_size	cdr3_aa	cdr3_nt
TRBD1	TRBV10-2	TRBJ2-7	many	CASKRQGDSSEQYF	TGCGCCAGCAAAAGACAGGGTGATAGTTCCGAGCAGTACTTC
-	TRBV10-2	TRBJ2-3	-	CASTVGTEDTQYF	TGCGCCAGCACGGTAGGGACCGAAGATACGCAGTATTTT
-	TRBV19	TRBJ2-2	-	CASSRARRGTGELFF	TGTGCCAGTAGTCGCGCGCGACGCGGCACCGGGGAGCTGTTTTTC
-	TRBV28	TRBJ2-4	many	CASSLQMSLFQYF	TGTGCCAGCAGTTTACAGATGAGCCTTTTTCAGTACTTC
-	TRBV4-1	TRBJ1-5	many	CASSFRDFQPQHF	TGCGCCAGCAGCTTTCGGGACTTCCAGCCCCAGCATTTT
-	TRBV3-1	TRBJ1-6	many	CASSHRPRDRGTLHF	TGTGCCAGCAGCCACCGCCCCCGGGACCGGGGTACCCTCCACTTT
-	TRBV7-8	TRBJ2-5	many	CASSLVGGGHQETQYF	TGTGCCAGCAGCTTAGTTGGGGGTGGGCACCAAGAGACCCAGTACTTC
-	TRBV6-1	TRBJ2-1	many	CASMSSPYNEQFF	TGTGCCAGCATGAGCAGCCCCTACAATGAGCAGTTCTTC
-	TRBV12-3/TRBV12-4	TRBJ1-5	many	CASSLKGSYSNQPQHF	TGTGCCAGCAGTCTTAAAGGGAGTTATAGCAATCAGCCCCAGCATTTT
-	TRBV15	TRBJ2-3	many	CATSSLQGTDTQYF	TGTGCCACCAGCAGCTTGCAGGGCACAGATACGCAGTATTTT
-	TRBV20-1	TRBJ2-7	-	CSAIWGLYEQYF	TGCAGTGCTATTTGGGGCTTGTACGAGCAGTACTTC
-	TRBV20-1	TRBJ2-3	many	CSADQSPTDTQYF	TGCAGTGCTGATCAATCACCCACAGATACGCAGTATTTT
-	TRBV28	TRBJ1-5	many	CASMTGRQPQHF	TGTGCCAGCATGACTGGCCGGCAGCCCCAGCATTTT
TRBD1	TRBV5-1	TRBJ2-7	many	CASSQRTGGSYEQYF	TGCGCCAGCAGCCAACGGACAGGGGGCTCCTACGAGCAGTACTTC
TRBD2	TRBV3-1	TRBJ2-1	-	CACCQVLSGGGNEQFF	TGTGCCTGCTGCCAAGTTCTATCTGGCGGGGGGAATGAGCAGTTCTTC
-	TRBV3-1	TRBJ2-3	many	CASSQGLATDTQYF	TGTGCCAGCAGCCAAGGGTTAGCGACAGATACGCAGTATTTT
-	TRBV2	TRBJ2-3	many	CASRTTDTQYF	TGTGCCAGCAGGACCACAGATACGCAGTATTTT
TRBD1	TRBV29-1	TRBJ1-5	many	CSVGQGDNQPQHF	TGCAGCGTGGGACAGGGTGACAATCAGCCCCAGCATTTT
-	TRBV7-6	TRBJ1-3	-	CASSLVARVVNTIYF	TGTGCCAGCAGCTTAGTGGCCAGAGTCGTAAACACCATATATTTT
-	TRBV10-3	TRBJ1-1	many	CAINPGNTEAFF	TGTGCCATCAACCCGGGGAACACTGAAGCTTTCTTT
TRBD1	TRBV29-1	TRBJ2-6	-	CSVEDRMMTGGSGANVLTF	TGCAGCGTTGAAGATAGGATGATGACAGGGGGCTCTGGGGCCAACGTCCTGACTTTC
-	TRBV7-2	TRBJ2-7	many	CASSSDTSSYEQYF	TGTGCCAGCAGCTCTGACACCTCCTCCTACGAGCAGTACTTC
-	TRBV3-1	TRBJ2-1	-	CASSHLLALPYNEQFF	TGTGCCAGCAGCCATTTACTGGCCCTTCCCTACAATGAGCAGTTCTTC
-	TRBV9	TRBJ1-3	-	CASSVASGSGNTIYF	TGTGCCAGCAGCGTAGCTTCCGGGTCTGGAAACACCATATATTTT
-	TRBV2	TRBJ2-3	few	CASTPTPKAPDTQYF	TGTGCCAGCACTCCGACCCCGAAAGCGCCAGATACGCAGTATTTT
-	TRBV5-1	TRBJ2-6	few	CASSHIGGSGANVLTF	TGCGCCAGCAGCCACATTGGGGGCTCTGGGGCCAACGTCCTGACTTTC
TRBD2	TRBV20-1	TRBJ2-7	-	CSARDFRGLAGVEQYF	TGCAGTGCTAGAGATTTTAGGGGACTAGCGGGAGTTGAGCAGTACTTC
-	TRBV20-1	TRBJ2-3	many	CSARHGSTDTQYF	TGCAGTGCTAGACACGGGAGCACAGATACGCAGTATTTT
-	TRBV3-1	TRBJ2-2	many	CASSQDGGTGELFF	TGTGCCAGCAGCCAAGATGGGGGGACCGGGGAGCTGTTTTTT
-	TRBV3-1	TRBJ2-7	many	CASSLEGRYEQYF	TGTGCCAGCAGCCTTGAGGGTCGATACGAGCAGTACTTC